This T cell receptor beta chain was documented in a study of control samples from healthy donors and cancer patients. Germline assignment: CDR1 GTSNPN and CDR2 SVGIG (reference sequence). With 2 bases removed from V and 0 bases from J, the gap between germline ends came to 9 bases. This CDR3 region has 14 residues. Libraries were prepared by immunoSEQ multiplex PCR; TCRdb keeps only in-frame clonotypes and omits some of them. The table shows approximately 100,000 clones, with around nine tenths occurring only once. V gene TRBV30 combines with J gene TRBJ2-3; no firm D call. The clonotype comes from a man aged 25 to 40 in good health. The source material was blood. Written as DNA, the CDR3 is TGTGCCTGGAGTAGGACGGTCAGCACAGATACGCAGTATTTT. Translation gives CAWSRTVSTDTQYF.